Included here is one T cell receptor (beta chain) sequence, with context. Authors' methods: It was from reference gene primer amplification that nucleated cell counts were estimated. Here immunoSEQ multiplex PCR was the method, and the copy in TCRdb shows in-frame clones only, minus some. V and J calls and clone size come straight from that table; D and trimming were deduced from the DNA. The data contain around 340,000 clones, around 88% of them singletons. This sample is drawn from a study of blood T cell repertoires in COVID-19. Study-level background: From the United States, Italy and Spain came samples of acute and convalescent COVID-19. PBMCs, B-cell-depleted T cells, or T cells provided the cDNA or gDNA that made up the material.

This CDR3 has 18 residues. V shed 3 bases and J shed 2 bases, with 23 bases lying between them. Germline V CDR1 and CDR2: LNHNV, YYDKDF (reference sequence). Sequencing input: peripheral blood. The chain has TRBV15 and TRBJ2-7; the D gene is possibly TRBD2 (6 bases). The receptor comes from a man aged 30-40 years with active or convalescent COVID-19. The CDR3 reads CATSRGLSGKRVPYEQYF. DNA for the CDR3: TGTGCCACCAGCAGGGGTCTTAGCGGAAAGAGGGTCCCCTACGAGCAGTACTTC. Based on the CDR3 plus reference TRBV15 and TRBJ2-7, the full variable domain is DAMVIQNPRYQVTQFGKPVTLSCSQTLNHNVMYWYQQKSSQAPKLLFHYYDKDFNNEADTPDNFQSRRPNTSFCFLDIRSPGLGDTAMYLCATSRGLSGKRVPYEQYFGPGTRLTVT.